Listed below are T cell receptor beta chains from one sample, sequenced in a study of post-analysis software for immune sequencing data. TCRdb itself ran the PCR reads through MiXCR, one entry per CDR3 protein. The sample lists 550,000 to 700,000 distinct CDR3 sequences; roughly two fifths were seen once. Sample: blood. The receptors come from a girl aged 5-17 years with multiple sclerosis. The CDR3 runs from the conserved cysteine through the conserved F or W. Each record gives: D gene, J gene, V gene, clone size, CDR3 protein, CDR3 DNA. A D gene is named only where the DNA matches it firmly. Only part of the rows carry a size: once, few, many, or a class if the clone is expanded.

NA | TRBJ2-1 | TRBV5-1 | few | CASSLASRGSYNEQFF | TGCGCCAGCAGCTTGGCATCCCGGGGCTCCTACAATGAGCAGTTCTTC
TRBD1 | TRBJ1-6 | TRBV5-6 | few | CASSFDRANSPLHF | TGTGCCAGCAGCTTCGACAGGGCGAATTCACCCCTCCACTTT
TRBD2 | TRBJ2-7 | TRBV5-1 | few | CASSSRTSGGAHEQYF | TGCGCCAGCAGCTCCAGGACTAGCGGGGGGGCGCACGAGCAGTACTTC
NA | TRBJ2-1 | TRBV6-2/TRBV6-3 | NA | CASSAPVPIKYNEQFF | TGTGCCAGCAGTGCCCCCGTGCCAATAAAATACAATGAGCAGTTCTTC
NA | TRBJ2-3 | TRBV20-1 | NA | CSATPRRADTQYF | TGCAGTGCTACCCCCCGCAGGGCAGATACGCAGTATTTT
NA | TRBJ2-4 | TRBV12-3/TRBV12-4 | many | CASSLGQLLAKNIQYF | TGTGCCAGCAGTTTGGGTCAGCTTCTAGCCAAAAACATTCAGTACTTC
TRBD2 | TRBJ2-6 | TRBV20-1 | NA | CSAARGGPGANVLTF | TGCAGTGCTGCCCGGGGGGGCCCTGGGGCCAACGTCCTGACTTTC
TRBD1 | TRBJ1-1 | TRBV12-3/TRBV12-4 | NA | CASSSMTGGKAFF | TGTGCCAGCAGCTCTATGACAGGGGGCAAAGCTTTCTTT
TRBD1 | TRBJ1-2 | TRBV6-5 | NA | CASSYSEETGRRGYGYTF | TGTGCCAGCAGTTACTCTGAAGAGACAGGGAGGAGGGGCTATGGCTACACCTTC
NA | TRBJ2-1 | TRBV4-2 | once | CASSQSQRATYNEQFF | TGTGCCAGCAGCCAATCACAACGAGCGACCTACAATGAGCAGTTCTTC
NA | TRBJ1-6 | TRBV7-2 | few | CASSPPGRDSPLHF | TGTGCCAGCAGCCCCCCGGGGAGGGATTCACCCCTCCACTTT
TRBD2 | TRBJ2-5 | TRBV7-2 | few | CASSLAPSGSGLETQYF | TGTGCCAGCAGCTTAGCCCCAAGCGGGAGCGGTCTGGAGACCCAGTACTTC
TRBD2 | TRBJ2-5 | TRBV6-4 | NA | CASRLRLAALVGQYF | TGTGCCAGCAGACTTAGACTAGCGGCGCTAGTGGGCCAGTACTTC
NA | TRBJ2-5 | TRBV10-3 | NA | CAIRGVQKETQYF | TGTGCCATCAGGGGGGTTCAGAAAGAGACCCAGTACTTC
TRBD2 | TRBJ2-5 | TRBV20-1 | NA | CSALPSGGRRYDEQYF | TGCAGTGCTCTTCCCAGCGGCGGGAGGCGGTACGATGAGCAGTACTTC
NA | TRBJ1-2 | TRBV7-9 | few | CASALGGLGEFGYTF | TGTGCCAGCGCCCTCGGCGGGCTCGGAGAGTTTGGCTACACCTTC
NA | TRBJ2-1 | TRBV5-1 | NA | CASSLLGRQAVGYNEQFF | TGCGCCAGCAGCTTGTTGGGCCGACAGGCGGTGGGCTACAATGAGCAGTTCTTC
NA | TRBJ1-2 | TRBV7-9 | few | CASSFDQGYGYTF | TGTGCCAGCAGCTTCGACCAGGGTTATGGCTACACCTTC
NA | TRBJ2-1 | TRBV5-1 | few | CASSSLRDNEQFF | TGCGCCAGCAGCTCCCTACGGGACAATGAGCAGTTCTTC
NA | TRBJ2-7 | TRBV30 | few | CAWSDGGTPYEQYF | TGTGCCTGGAGTGATGGGGGTACCCCCTACGAGCAGTACTTC
TRBD1 | TRBJ1-1 | TRBV29-1 | NA | CSVGDRGRRTEAFF | TGCAGCGTTGGGGACAGGGGGAGAAGAACTGAAGCTTTCTTT
NA | TRBJ2-7 | TRBV20-1 | NA | CSADPGPSSYEQYF | TGCAGTGCCGACCCGGGACCCTCCTCCTACGAGCAGTACTTC
NA | TRBJ2-6 | TRBV4-1 | few | CASSSQGHPGSGANVLTF | TGCGCCAGCAGCAGCCAGGGACATCCTGGCTCTGGGGCCAACGTCCTGACTTTC
NA | TRBJ1-1 | TRBV12-3/TRBV12-4 | few | CASRVDPNTEAFF | TGTGCCAGCAGGGTCGATCCGAACACTGAAGCTTTCTTT
TRBD2 | TRBJ2-4 | TRBV12-3/TRBV12-4 | NA | CASSFSVVLAGGTKNIQYF | TGTGCCAGCAGTTTCTCCGTTGTCCTAGCGGGAGGTACCAAAAACATTCAGTACTTC
NA | TRBJ1-1 | TRBV7-2 | NA | CASSNRVLGAKAEAFF | TGTGCCAGCAGCAACCGCGTTTTGGGGGCTAAGGCTGAAGCTTTCTTT
NA | TRBJ2-7 | TRBV5-1 | few | CASTSGGASYEQYF | TGCGCCAGCACCTCGGGCGGGGCCTCCTACGAGCAGTACTTC
TRBD2 | TRBJ2-5 | TRBV5-5 | few | CASSSGRTSDQETQYF | TGTGCCAGCAGCTCGGGAAGGACTAGCGATCAAGAGACCCAGTACTTC
TRBD1 | TRBJ2-7 | TRBV5-1 | NA | CASSLSGQGDYEQYF | TGCGCCAGCAGCTTGTCGGGACAGGGGGACTACGAGCAGTACTTC
NA | TRBJ2-7 | TRBV4-1 | NA | CASSHLRGGTSYEQYF | TGCGCCAGCAGCCATCTGAGGGGCGGGACCTCCTACGAGCAGTACTTC
NA | TRBJ1-2 | TRBV5-1 | NA | CASSADGGGGYTF | TGCGCCAGCAGCGCCGACGGGGGTGGCGGCTACACCTTC
TRBD1 | TRBJ1-2 | TRBV19 | NA | CASSSGGTVYTF | TGTGCCAGTAGTAGTGGAGGGACAGTCTACACCTTC
TRBD2 | TRBJ2-7 | TRBV27 | NA | CASSLSTSGSSEQYF | TGTGCCAGCAGTTTATCGACTAGCGGGAGTAGCGAGCAGTACTTC
NA | TRBJ2-1 | TRBV29-1 | NA | CSVDVQGIDEQFF | TGCAGCGTGGATGTACAGGGAATCGACGAGCAGTTCTTC
TRBD2 | TRBJ2-7 | TRBV13 | NA | CASSQWGAGDGEQYF | TGTGCCAGCAGCCAGTGGGGAGCGGGAGACGGCGAGCAGTACTTC
NA | TRBJ1-6 | TRBV25-1 | NA | CASSRGRSPLHF | TGTGCCAGCAGCAGGGGTAGGTCACCCCTCCACTTT
TRBD2 | TRBJ2-7 | TRBV4-2 | few | CASSPGTSGSGEQYF | TGTGCCAGCAGCCCGGGGACTAGCGGGAGTGGCGAGCAGTACTTC
TRBD2 | TRBJ2-7 | TRBV7-9 | NA | CASSLVRAGARSYEQCF | TGTGCCAGCAGCTTAGTCCGAGCGGGAGCCCGCTCCTACGAGCAGTGCTTC
TRBD2 | TRBJ2-5 | TRBV24-1 | NA | CATSEGSGRWEETQYF | TGTGCCACCAGTGAGGGTAGCGGGAGGTGGGAAGAGACCCAGTACTTC
TRBD2 | TRBJ2-1 | TRBV5-4 | NA | CASSLGTSANNEQFF | TGTGCCAGCAGCTTGGGAACTAGCGCGAACAATGAGCAGTTCTTC
NA | TRBJ2-3 | TRBV5-1 | once | CASSLTGFSTDTQYF | TGCGCCAGCAGCCTAACTGGTTTCAGCACAGATACGCAGTATTTT
NA | TRBJ1-2 | TRBV11-2 | NA | CASSLLRGYGYTF | TGTGCCAGCAGCTTACTCAGGGGCTATGGCTACACCTTC
TRBD2 | TRBJ2-5 | TRBV20-1 | NA | CSASRTSGGARETQYF | TGCAGTGCTAGCCGGACTAGCGGGGGGGCCCGAGAGACCCAGTACTTC
NA | TRBJ2-6 | TRBV7-8 | NA | CASSPGVISGANVLTF | TGTGCCAGCAGCCCGGGGGTTATCTCTGGGGCCAACGTCCTGACTTTC
TRBD1 | TRBJ1-6 | TRBV7-2 | few | CASSLVQGYNSPLHF | TGTGCCAGCAGCTTAGTACAGGGGTATAATTCACCCCTCCACTTT
NA | TRBJ2-3 | TRBV20-1 | once | CSAKPERDTQYF | TGCAGTGCAAAGCCTGAGCGAGATACGCAGTATTTT
NA | TRBJ1-5 | TRBV9 | NA | CASSVDGYNQPQHF | TGTGCCAGCAGCGTAGACGGCTACAATCAGCCCCAGCATTTT
TRBD2 | TRBJ2-7 | TRBV20-1 | NA | CSASRLADFSYEQYF | TGCAGTGCTAGTCGCCTAGCGGACTTCTCCTACGAGCAGTACTTC
NA | TRBJ2-5 | TRBV25-1 | NA | CASSELPLAQIEQETQYF | TGTGCCAGCAGTGAACTGCCCCTAGCGCAGATTGAACAAGAGACCCAGTACTTC
TRBD2 | TRBJ2-1 | TRBV12-3/TRBV12-4 | few | CASSLRAGGPRYHNEQFF | TGTGCCAGCAGTCTCAGGGCGGGAGGGCCCCGTTACCACAATGAGCAGTTCTTC
TRBD2 | TRBJ2-3 | TRBV5-1 | NA | CASSYLPSGGFISSTDTQYF | TGCGCCAGCAGCTACCTCCCTAGCGGGGGGTTTATATCTAGCACAGATACGCAGTATTTT
TRBD1 | TRBJ2-1 | TRBV12-3/TRBV12-4 | NA | CASSLYRGPREEQFF | TGTGCCAGCAGTTTATACAGGGGCCCCAGGGAGGAGCAGTTCTTC
TRBD1 | TRBJ1-2 | TRBV9 | NA | CASSVASGTEPRGYTF | TGTGCCAGCAGCGTCGCATCCGGGACAGAGCCCCGCGGCTACACCTTC